The rows below give T cell receptor beta chains drawn from one sample of a study of blood T cell repertoires in COVID-19. Clones were read by immunoSEQ multiplex PCR, and TCRdb kept only the in-frame ones, dropping some. The sample holds around 130,000 clones, roughly 84% seen once. Sequences were obtained from peripheral blood. Receptors were obtained from a man younger than 40 with COVID-19, enrolled during active disease. Each CDR3 is given with its conserved first and last residue.

j_gene,v_gene,CDR3aa
TRBJ2-7,TRBV9,CASSPGDSEQYF
TRBJ2-7,TRBV10-1,CASSNRGPSYEQYF
TRBJ2-2,TRBV7-6,CASSLARNTGELFF
TRBJ1-2,TRBV28,CASSLEDRRGYTF
TRBJ2-7,TRBV7-9,CASSSGTSGVSYEQYF
TRBJ2-2,TRBV7-2,CASSQDRLNTGELFF
TRBJ2-1,TRBV7-9,CASSLEWLAGGNEQFF
TRBJ2-3,TRBV7-2,CASSLAALAVHTQYF
TRBJ2-2,TRBV2,CASRDRSNTGELFF
TRBJ2-2,TRBV5-1,CASRPDTGLAGDRTGELFF
TRBJ2-7,TRBV5-1,CASSQVGTGSEQYF
TRBJ2-7,TRBV27,CASSPGVWEQYF
TRBJ2-7,TRBV28,CASSPWDIYEQYF
TRBJ2-3,TRBV5-4,CASSLRTSGRTDTQYF
TRBJ1-2,TRBV6-1,CASSERGGGYGYTF
TRBJ1-3,TRBV12-3/TRBV12-4,CASCPTSGNTIYF
TRBJ2-2,TRBV19,CASSTGHANTGELFF
TRBJ2-7,TRBV12-3/TRBV12-4,CASSHPRSEQYF
TRBJ2-1,TRBV4-2,CASSQDRASGYNEQFF
TRBJ2-7,TRBV27,CASSSRTAGSYEQYF
TRBJ2-7,TRBV27,CASSLSFPGTGSYEQYF
TRBJ2-1,TRBV5-1,CASMLQGFGSYNEQFF
TRBJ1-1,TRBV27,CASSPNRENTEAFF
TRBJ1-5,TRBV19,CASSIFTGGNQPQHF
TRBJ2-1,TRBV7-9,CASSLLLAGKNEQFF
TRBJ2-1,TRBV18,CASSLLTGAANEQFF
TRBJ2-7,TRBV30,CAWTPPGTGVQYF
TRBJ1-5,TRBV10-1,CASSPRSGQPQHF
TRBJ2-2,TRBV5-8,CASSLAGHIDTGELFF
TRBJ2-5,TRBV9,CASSSGGQSQETQYF
TRBJ2-1,TRBV5-1,CASSPLTYYNEQFF
TRBJ2-7,TRBV6-5,CASRAGTSGYREQYF
TRBJ1-2,TRBV9,CASSVAGEGYGYTF
TRBJ2-1,TRBV20-1,CSASRRDSPDNEQFF
TRBJ1-2,TRBV6-6,CASSNQRPRRDYGYTF
TRBJ2-2,TRBV5-4,CASSLDRGSGELFF
TRBJ2-2,TRBV19,CASRSFTGELFF
TRBJ2-5,TRBV11-2,CASSSQETQYF
TRBJ2-7,TRBV15,CATSRDRGTGRSYEQYF
TRBJ1-1,TRBV6-5,CASSFGVFNTEAFF
TRBJ1-4,TRBV24-1,CATSDSRGNEKLFF
TRBJ2-1,TRBV3-1/TRBV3-2,CASSQVPTSGSEFDNEQFF
TRBJ1-5,TRBV30,CAWSLGPSGQPQHF
TRBJ2-1,TRBV4-2,CASSPMGLTSGRVNEQFF
TRBJ1-4,TRBV2,CASSVDRFYEKLFF
TRBJ1-4,TRBV2,CASRQTGANEKLFF
TRBJ1-3,TRBV19,CASSLIAASSGNTIYF
TRBJ1-4,TRBV28,CASGAREKLFF
TRBJ1-1,TRBV9,CASSVSTGWMTEAFF
TRBJ2-1,TRBV27,CASSLDIRDYRYNEQFF